This entry lists 22 T cell receptor beta chains sequenced from one sample in a study of metastatic and nonmetastatic thyroid tumors. Prior to thyroid surgery, none of the patients had received any treatment. TCRdb re-clonotyped the PCR reads through MiXCR. This sample has approximately 69,000 clones, with 12% to 15% found just once. Sequenced material: blood. The receptors were gathered from a male donor with papillary thyroid cancer or a benign thyroid nodule (not recorded which). Some clones in this sample may be carry-over from other donors' samples.

Turning to this clone: A much larger clone is a single base away; this may be a read error. The rearrangement joins TRBV19 to TRBJ1-4; D is possibly TRBD1 (5 bases). Germline V gene sequence: CDR1 LNHDA, CDR2 SQIVND (reference sequence). The CDR3 is 15 amino acids. The CDR3 loop reads CVSSLSGTVNEKLFF. CDR3 DNA sequence: TGTGTCAGTAGTCTATCCGGGACCGTTAATGAAAAACTGTTTTTT.

V and J are TRBV6-1 and TRBJ2-7; D is possibly TRBD1 (6 bases). The CDR3 covers 14 residues. Germline V gene data show CDR1 as MNHNS and CDR2 as SASEGT. Trimming pared 10 bases from V and 4 bases from J, leaving 20 bases between. CDR3 bases: TGTGCCAACATTCATCCGAACAGGGCGTACGAGCAGTACTTC. Translating gives CANIHPNRAYEQYF.

This clone has at least ten counts. The chain recombines TRBV20-1 with TRBJ1-2; a possible D gene is TRBD1 (5 bases). Germline-derived CDR1 and CDR2 are DFQATT and SNEGSKA (reference sequence). With 6 bases removed from V and 0 bases from J, the gap between germline ends came to 8 bases. This CDR3 has 12 residues. The DNA of the CDR3 is TGCAGTGCAGAAGGGGCTAACTATGGCTACACCTTC. Amino acid sequence: CSAEGANYGYTF.

This clone was recorded at least ten times. The chain has TRBV7-2 and TRBJ2-7; the D call may be TRBD1 or TRBD2 (5 bases each). Trimming removed 5 bases at V and 4 bases at J, with 12 bases between. This CDR3 has 13 residues. Looked up from germline, CDR1 is SGHTA and CDR2 is FQGNSA. The CDR3 loop is CASSPHGAYEQYF. The CDR3, as DNA: TGTGCCAGCAGCCCCCACGGGGCGTACGAGCAGTACTTC.

This clone came up many times. The V gene is TRBV10-1, the J gene TRBJ2-3, with a possible D match to TRBD2 (6 bases). Germline V gene data show CDR1 as WNHNN and CDR2 as SYGVQD (reference sequence). V lost 4 bases and J lost 0, with 8 bases in between. The CDR3 loop spans 14 amino acids. DNA of the CDR3: TGCGCCAGCAGTGGCGGGACTAGCACAGATACGCAGTATTTT. This encodes CASSGGTSTDTQYF.

To note about this clone: One end of the junction varies from germline; a read error may be responsible. V and J are TRBV14 and TRBJ2-1, with D maybe TRBD1 (5 bases). This CDR3 contains 16 residues. From germline, CDR1 is SGHDN and CDR2 FVKESK. The CDR3 nucleotides are TGTGCCAGCAGACAAGGTTTATTAGGGGCTTTGGATGAGCAGTTCTTC. This translates into CASRQGLLGALDEQFF. The full variable domain, completed using reference TRBV14 and TRBJ2-1, is EAGVTQFPSHSVIEKGQTVTLRCDPISGHDNLYWYRRVMGKEIKFLLHFVKESKQDESGMPNNRFLAERTGGTYSTLKVQPAELEDSGVYFCASRQGLLGALDEQFFGPGTRLTVL.

This clone has ten or more counts. The chain is built from TRBV2 and TRBJ1-6; D is undetermined. Trimming pared 7 bases from V and 11 bases from J, leaving 12 bases between. Germline-derived CDR1 and CDR2 are SNHLY and FYNNEI. The CDR3 contains 12 residues. The CDR3 sequence: CASNPGGAPLHF. The DNA of the CDR3 is TGTGCCAGCAACCCCGGTGGGGCACCCCTCCACTTT.

This chain uses TRBV6-1 with TRBJ2-3, with 8 bases that match TRBD1. Germline V gives CDR1 MNHNS, CDR2 SASEGT. The CDR3 spans 16 residues. V dropped 6 bases and J dropped 4; count of bases not matched to a gene: 12. The CDR3 DNA is TGTGCCAGCAGCGACTTGACAGGGGATTTGGCAGATACGCAGTATTTT. It is translated as CASSDLTGDLADTQYF.

This clone was counted ten times or more. A much larger clone differs by one base, so this may be a read error. The chain carries TRBV27 and TRBJ1-5, with no clear D. The germline V gene encodes CDR1 MNHEY and CDR2 SMNVEV (reference sequence). The CDR3 length is 13 residues. CDR3 loop: CASSRLYNRPQHF. The CDR3 coding sequence is TGTGCCAGCTCCAGGTTATACAATCGGCCCCAGCATTTT.

Regarding this clone: Other DNA sequences in this sample translate to the same CDR3. V is TRBV20-1 and J is TRBJ2-3; 7 bases fit TRBD2. The V gene's germline CDR1 is DFQATT and CDR2 SNEGSKA (reference sequence). Trimming at V came to 6 bases and at J to 0 bases, leaving 21 bases not matched to a gene. The CDR3 has 19 residues. The CDR3 region is CSALKGRGPNRSSTDTQYF. The CDR3 DNA sequence: TGCAGTGCCCTTAAGGGGAGGGGCCCTAATCGATCTAGCACAGATACGCAGTATTTT.

This clone was seen at least ten times. This chain uses TRBV24-1 with TRBJ2-6; no reliable D call. The V end lost 3 bases, the J end lost 0 bases, and 2 bases lay between the germline ends. In germline, CDR1 is KGHDR, CDR2 SFDVKD. There are 14 residues in the CDR3. The CDR3 here is CATSDISGANVLTF. Written as DNA, the CDR3 is TGTGCCACCAGTGATATCTCTGGGGCCAACGTCCTGACTTTC.

This clone was detected many times. The chain carries TRBV5-8 and TRBJ2-6; D remains ambiguous. Germline loops: CDR1 SGHTS, CDR2 YDEGEE. Deletions cut 1 base from V and 0 bases from J, with 8 bases between. CDR3 length equals 16 residues. The CDR3 coding sequence is TGTGCCAGCAGCTTGAGGAGCTACTCTGGGGCCAACGTCCTGACTTTC. Translated, it gives CASSLRSYSGANVLTF.

This clone occurred a few times. Given a much more abundant clone one base away, this may be a read error. This chain uses TRBV20-1 with TRBJ2-3; D may be TRBD2 (5 bases). The CDR3 sequence is 16 residues long. Germline lookup yields CDR1 DFQATT and CDR2 SNEGSKA (reference sequence). The CDR3 reads CSVRGGTGTNTDTQYF. DNA of the CDR3: TGCAGTGTTAGAGGAGGTACTGGCACGAACACAGATACGCAGTATTTT.

This clone has at least ten counts. J is TRBJ2-3 and V is TRBV5-1; 11 bases agree with TRBD2. With V trimmed by 4 bases and J by 0 bases, 13 bases remained unmatched. CDR3 length: 19 amino acids. The germline CDR1 and CDR2 sequences are SGHRS and YFSETQ. DNA of the CDR3: TGCGCCAGCAGCCAGACGACTAGCGGGGCAGTAACTAGCACAGATACGCAGTATTTT. It is translated as CASSQTTSGAVTSTDTQYF.

V is TRBV28 and J is TRBJ2-7; perhaps TRBD1 as D (5 bases). The V and J ends lost 7 bases and 1 base respectively, with 8 bases between them. The CDR3 is 12 residues long. Germline CDR1 is MDHEN and CDR2 is SYDVKM. The CDR3 reads CASKKGSYEQYF. In nucleotides, the CDR3 is TGTGCCAGCAAAAAGGGGTCCTACGAGCAGTACTTC.

This clone was detected many times. The chain links TRBV7-9 to TRBJ2-3; TRBD2 agrees at 10 bases. CDR1 and CDR2 from the germline V gene are SEHNR and FQNEAQ (reference sequence). The CDR3 covers 15 residues. V was pared by 5 bases and J by 1 base, with 3 bases of the junction left unmatched. The CDR3 nucleotides are TGTGCCAGCAGCCCGGGGACTAGCGGCACAGATACGCAGTATTTT. This sequence encodes CASSPGTSGTDTQYF.

This clone was counted many times. The chain joins TRBV2 to TRBJ1-1; 7 bases fit TRBD1. V shed 6 bases and J 1 base; nucleotides not matched to a gene: 2. This CDR3 contains 13 residues. The V gene's germline CDR1 is SNHLY and CDR2 FYNNEI. CDR3 region: CASRGQTNTEAFF. CDR3 sequence (DNA): TGTGCCAGCAGGGGACAGACGAACACTGAAGCTTTCTTT.

This clone was observed at least ten times. The CDR3 DNA is TGTGCCACCAGTGTGTCAGTAGGCACCGGGGAGCTGTTTTTT. This gives the protein CATSVSVGTGELFF. The chain links TRBV24-1 to TRBJ2-2; D is undetermined. Germline V lookup: CDR1 KGHDR, CDR2 SFDVKD. The CDR3 is 14 residues long. Trimming removed 5 bases at V and 4 bases at J, with 10 bases between.

This chain uses TRBV14 with TRBJ2-7; 11 positions match TRBD2. The V segment lost 7 bases and the J segment 5 bases; nucleotides outside the gene matches: 10. In germline, CDR1 is SGHDN, CDR2 FVKESK. This CDR3 is built from 15 residues. CDR3 sequence (DNA): TGTGCCAGCAAACCTTTAGCGGGAGGGCCTAACGAGCAGTACTTC. Translated, it gives CASKPLAGGPNEQYF.

This clone was detected ten times or more. J is TRBJ2-7 and V is TRBV7-8; D unresolved. The CDR3 runs 15 residues. Germline values: CDR1 SGHVS, CDR2 FQNEAQ. V was shortened by 0 bases and J by 0 bases, with 9 bases between the two germline ends. CDR3 nucleotide sequence: TGTGCCAGCAGCTTAGCTGGGTCTGGCTCCTACGAGCAGTACGTC. Translating it yields CASSLAGSGSYEQYV.

Ten or more counts support this clone. This rearrangement joins TRBV4-3 to TRBJ2-7; D may be TRBD1 (5 bases). Between the trimmed V and J ends, which lost 2 bases and 0 bases, there was a span of 11 bases. The CDR3 has 15 amino acids. Germline CDR1 reads LGHNA; CDR2 reads YSLEER. DNA of the CDR3: TGCGCCAGCAGCCAAAACTGGCAGGGCTCCTACGAGCAGTACTTC. Translating it yields CASSQNWQGSYEQYF.

This clone has a count of ten or more. The V call is TRBV11-1, the J call TRBJ1-2, with 10 bases fitting TRBD1. The J segment lost 3 bases and the V segment lost 1 base, leaving 8 bases of the junction unmatched. CDR1 is SGHAT and CDR2 is FQDESV in the germline V gene (reference sequence). This CDR3 contains 17 residues. The CDR3 DNA sequence: TGTGCCAGCAGCTTAGACACCGGGACAGGGGCCGACTATGGCTACACCTTC. Its protein is CASSLDTGTGADYGYTF.